These 13 T cell receptor beta chains originate from one sample sequenced in a study of blood T cell repertoires in COVID-19. TCRdb keeps only in-frame clones here, not all; method: immunoSEQ multiplex PCR. The sample has 340,000 or so clones; around 86% are singletons. The source material was PBMCs or T cells enriched from blood (not recorded which). The receptors were gathered from a woman in her forties with acute COVID-19.

The chain couples TRBV7-3 to TRBJ2-1; 12 nucleotides agree with TRBD2. After removal of 5 bases from V and 4 bases from J, the junction contained 18 bases not matched to a gene. Germline CDR1 reads SGHTA; CDR2 reads FQGTGA. This CDR3 region has 20 residues. CDR3 loop: CASSKTPRTSGAIRYNEQFF. As DNA, the CDR3 is TGTGCCAGCAGCAAGACCCCCCGGACTAGCGGGGCCATACGATACAATGAGCAGTTCTTC.

The sample holds a few counts of this clone. The chain carries TRBV5-1 and TRBJ2-4; TRBD1 matches 11 bases. Germline V gene sequence: CDR1 SGHRS, CDR2 YFSETQ. CDR3 length: 15 residues. V dropped 3 bases and J dropped 8; count of bases not matched to a gene: 7. The CDR3: CASSSHGTGGDIQYF. The DNA for the CDR3 is TGCGCCAGCAGCTCCCATGGGACAGGGGGTGACATTCAGTACTTC.

The rearrangement links TRBV4-2 to TRBJ1-2; possibly TRBD1 for D (6 bases). The germline V gene has CDR1 LGHNA and CDR2 YNFKEQ. The CDR3 totals 16 residues. Trimming pared 0 bases from V and 2 bases from J, leaving 13 bases between. Written as DNA, the CDR3 is TGTGCCAGCAGCCAAGATTTTCGGGGGGCCAACTATGGCTACACCTTC. It specifies CASSQDFRGANYGYTF.

This rearrangement joins TRBV6-1 to TRBJ1-2; no reliable D call. Looked up from germline, CDR1 is MNHNS and CDR2 is SASEGT. This CDR3 spans 14 amino acids. The germline V and J ends were trimmed by 3 bases and 4 bases, with 12 bases remaining between them. CDR3 in DNA: TGTGCCAGCAGTGAGCCGGGGTTAGGCTATGGCTACACCTTC. This sequence encodes CASSEPGLGYGYTF.

The chain carries TRBV7-9 and TRBJ2-1; TRBD1 matches at 9 bases. CDR1 is SEHNR, CDR2 FQNEAQ, per germline (reference sequence). The CDR3 runs 15 residues. J was trimmed by 9 bases and V by 5 bases; bases with no gene match: 11. CDR3 sequence reads: CASSGRDRVIGEQFF. The CDR3 region has the DNA TGTGCCAGCAGCGGGCGGGACAGGGTAATCGGTGAGCAGTTCTTC. Supplemented by reference TRBV7-9 and TRBJ2-1, the full variable domain reads DTGVSQNPRHKITKRGQNVTFRCDPISEHNRLYWYRQTLGQGPEFLTYFQNEAQLEKSRLLSDRFSAERPKGSFSTLEIQRTEQGDSAMYLCASSGRDRVIGEQFFGPGTRLTVL.

The chain has TRBV27 and TRBJ1-2, with D possibly TRBD1 on 5 matching bases. Germline values: CDR1 MNHEY, CDR2 SMNVEV (reference sequence). The CDR3 is 14 residues long. Between the trimmed V and J ends, which lost 7 bases and 8 bases, there was a span of 20 bases. CDR3 in amino acids: CASTPMLGGAGYTF. The CDR3 bases are TGTGCCAGCACCCCCATGTTGGGAGGGGCCGGCTACACCTTC.

The chain employs TRBV7-6 and TRBJ2-1, with 8 bases matching TRBD1. V lost 1 base, J lost 6 bases, and 11 bases stayed unmatched. The germline V gene encodes CDR1 SGHVS and CDR2 FNYEAQ. This CDR3 is 17 amino acids long. In DNA, the CDR3 is TGTGCCAGCAGCTTAGTATATGCCCGACAGGGGAGCAATGAGCAGTTCTTC. It codes for CASSLVYARQGSNEQFF.

This chain joins TRBV7-2 and TRBJ2-1; TRBD2 agrees at 8 bases. The germline V gene has CDR1 SGHTA and CDR2 FQGNSA. The CDR3 totals 12 residues. With V trimmed by 4 bases and J by 9 bases, 2 bases remained unmatched. CDR3 loop: CASSWLAGEQFF. CDR3 nucleotide sequence: TGTGCCAGCAGCTGGCTAGCGGGTGAGCAGTTCTTC.

V usage is TRBV21-1 and J usage is TRBJ2-7; TRBD1, the D gene given by the table, was not confirmed from the DNA. TRBV21-1 is classified as a pseudogene. This CDR3 has 16 amino acids. The CDR3 here is CASKNGQGSRDNVQYF. In nucleotides, the CDR3 is TGTGCCAGCAAGAACGGCCAGGGCAGCAGGGATAACGTGCAGTACTTC.

This clone came up a few times. The chain is built from TRBV7-9 and TRBJ2-5; 10 bases match TRBD1. Trimming cost V 1 base and J 2 bases; bases outside gene matches: 4. From germline, CDR1 is SEHNR and CDR2 FQNEAQ (reference sequence). The CDR3 totals 16 residues. The CDR3 nucleotides are TGTGCCAGCAGCTTAGGCCCGGGACAGGGGCAAGAGACCCAGTACTTC. Residues: CASSLGPGQGQETQYF.

The gene calls are TRBV18 and TRBJ2-7; D ambiguous. The CDR3 covers 12 residues. CDR1 KGHSH and CDR2 LQKENI come from the germline V gene. V was shortened by 3 bases and J by 7 bases, with 10 bases between the two germline ends. The CDR3 is CASSPLSLEQYF. CDR3 DNA sequence: TGTGCCAGCTCACCTCTCTCTCTGGAGCAGTACTTC. Looking up the rest from reference TRBV18 and TRBJ2-7 gives the full variable domain: NAGVMQNPRHLVRRRGQEARLRCSPMKGHSHVYWYRQLPEEGLKFMVYLQKENIIDESGMPKERFSAEFPKEGPSILRIQQVVRGDSAAYFCASSPLSLEQYFGPGTRLTVT.

CDR3 sequence reads: CASSLKSLNTEAFF. CDR3 DNA sequence: TGTGCCAGCAGCTTAAAATCACTTAACACTGAAGCTTTCTTT. The V gene is TRBV11-2, the J gene TRBJ1-1; D is uncertain. The germline V and J ends were trimmed by 2 bases and 2 bases, with 9 bases remaining between them. This CDR3 has 14 residues. Germline CDR1 SGHAT, CDR2 FQNNGV.

The gene calls are TRBV11-2 and TRBJ1-5; D is unresolved. V lost 0 bases and J 3 bases, leaving 3 bases between the germline ends. Germline CDR1 and CDR2: SGHAT and FQNNGV. This CDR3 is built from 13 residues. CDR3 in DNA: TGTGCCAGCAGCTTAGACCACAATCAGCCCCAGCATTTT. It yields the protein CASSLDHNQPQHF.